The rows below give T cell receptor beta chains drawn from one sample of a study of CD8+ T cells in alopecia areata. Assay used: immunoSEQ multiplex PCR; TCRdb lists only in-frame clones, some missing. The table lists about 200,000 clones, 56% of them singletons. Sequenced: CD8+ T cells sorted from blood. Every receptor here comes from a human donor in good health. Both conserved end residues are part of each CDR3. Each record gives: V gene, D gene, clone size, J gene, CDR3 DNA, CDR3 protein. The D gene is left open where the match is weak. Not all rows give a size; the values are once, few, many and, for expanded clones, a class.

TRBV13	TRBD1	.	TRBJ2-5	TGTGCCAGCAGCTTGACAGGGCCCCAAGAGACCCAGTACTTC	CASSLTGPQETQYF
TRBV30	.	few	TRBJ2-7	TGTGCCTGGAGTACTGGCACTTACGAGCAGTACTTC	CAWSTGTYEQYF
TRBV7-9	.	.	TRBJ2-3	TGTGCCAGCAAAGGGGGAGAAGAGGAAGATACGCAGTATTTT	CASKGGEEEDTQYF
TRBV5-1	.	.	TRBJ1-4	TGCGCCAGCAGCTTCGGACAGTGGGGATGGGCAACTAATGAAAAACTGTTTTTT	CASSFGQWGWATNEKLFF
TRBV11-2	.	many	TRBJ2-3	TGTGCCAGCAGCTACCTCACAGATACGCAGTATTTT	CASSYLTDTQYF
TRBV7-9	TRBD1	.	TRBJ1-2	TGTGCCAGCAGCCAGATCCGGGACAGGGATGATGGCTACACCTTC	CASSQIRDRDDGYTF
TRBV11-2	TRBD2	few	TRBJ2-3	TGTGCCAGCAGCTTAGGAGGCGGGGGGGCAGATACGCAGTATTTT	CASSLGGGGADTQYF
TRBV11-2	TRBD2	few	TRBJ2-1	TGTGCCAGCAGCTTAGACAGCGGGGGGCTTTACAATGAGCAGTTCTTC	CASSLDSGGLYNEQFF
TRBV13	.	.	TRBJ2-3	TGTGCCAGCAGCTCGCTGCTAGATACGCAGTATTTT	CASSSLLDTQYF
TRBV5-4	.	.	TRBJ1-1	TGTGCCAGCAGCTTACAGGGCTCTGAAGCTTTCTTT	CASSLQGSEAFF
TRBV29-1	TRBD1	.	TRBJ1-2	TGCAGCGTTGAAAAACAGGGGCCATATGGCTACACCTTC	CSVEKQGPYGYTF
TRBV7-7	TRBD1	.	TRBJ1-5	TGTGCCAGCAGCCACGGACAGGGTTCCAATCAGCCCCAGCATTTT	CASSHGQGSNQPQHF
TRBV7-8	.	.	TRBJ2-7	TGTGCCAGCACCGTAAAGGCTAGCTCCTACGAGCAGTACTTC	CASTVKASSYEQYF
TRBV6-5	.	few	TRBJ1-1	TGTGCCAGCAGTTCCCGGGGGTGGGCCAGGGAAGCTTTCTTT	CASSSRGWAREAFF
TRBV23-1	TRBD1	.	TRBJ1-1	TGCGCCAGCAGTCATGCTGAAGACAGGGAAGAAACTGAAGCTTTCTTT	CASSHAEDREETEAFF
TRBV9	.	.	TRBJ2-3	TGTGCCAGCAGCGTAGAAGGCGGGGCCACAGATACGCAGTATTTT	CASSVEGGATDTQYF
TRBV11-2	.	few	TRBJ1-1	TGTGCCAGCAGCTTAGGGGACAAAGTCTTCCCGAACACTGAAGCTTTCTTT	CASSLGDKVFPNTEAFF
TRBV30	TRBD1	.	TRBJ2-7	TGTGCCTGGAGTGCGGGACAGGGGGTCTACGAGCAGTACTTC	CAWSAGQGVYEQYF
TRBV29-1	.	.	TRBJ1-1	TGCAGCGTGGCCCAGGGCGTAGCCACTGAAGCTTTCTTT	CSVAQGVATEAFF
TRBV6-5	.	.	TRBJ2-1	TGTGCCAGCAGTTACTCGAACAGTTACAGCAATGAGCAGTTCTTC	CASSYSNSYSNEQFF
TRBV23-1	TRBD1	.	TRBJ1-5	TGCGCCAGCAGTCAAATAGACAGGGTAGGCAATCAGCCCCAGCATTTT	CASSQIDRVGNQPQHF
TRBV9	TRBD2	.	TRBJ2-3	TGTGCCAGCAGCGTACCTAGCGGGGGACGCACAGATACGCAGTATTTT	CASSVPSGGRTDTQYF
TRBV5-6	TRBD2	.	TRBJ2-4	TGTGCCAGCAGCTTGGCAGCGGGACCGAGCACCATTCAGTACTTC	CASSLAAGPSTIQYF
TRBV2	.	.	TRBJ1-2	TGTGCCAGCACTACGGACGGCTATGGCTACACCTTC	CASTTDGYGYTF
TRBV29-1	TRBD1	.	TRBJ2-3	TGCAGCGGACTGGGTGGACAGGGGCTGGGGACAGATACGCAGTATTTT	CSGLGGQGLGTDTQYF
TRBV2	.	.	TRBJ1-5	TGTGCCAGCAGCTTTATGGGGGGAATAAATCAGCCCCAGCATTTT	CASSFMGGINQPQHF
TRBV7-7	TRBD2	.	TRBJ2-5	TGTGCCAGCAGTCTGGGTAGCGGGGGCCAAGAGACCCAGTACTTC	CASSLGSGGQETQYF
TRBV6-4	TRBD2	many	TRBJ2-1	TGTGCCAGCAGTGACTCGAGCGGGGGGAATGAGCAGTTCTTC	CASSDSSGGNEQFF
TRBV6-1	TRBD1	.	TRBJ2-3	TGTGCCAGCAGTAGCCGGGACAGGGGGCAAGATACGCAGTATTTT	CASSSRDRGQDTQYF
TRBV4-1	.	.	TRBJ2-1	TGCGCCAGCAGCCAAGGGCCCGGGGCAAGCTCCTACAATGAGCAGTTCTTC	CASSQGPGASSYNEQFF
TRBV29-1	.	.	TRBJ1-2	TGCAGCGTTCAAGGGGACAACTATGGCTACACCTTC	CSVQGDNYGYTF
TRBV7-9	.	.	TRBJ2-1	TGTGCCAGCAGCTCCGGGACGCGGTACAATGAGCAGTTCTTC	CASSSGTRYNEQFF
TRBV29-1	.	.	TRBJ1-2	TGCAGCGTTGAAGATCCCGGGACTAACTATGGCTACACCTTC	CSVEDPGTNYGYTF
TRBV29-1	TRBD1	.	TRBJ1-2	TGCAGCGTAGACCGGGACAGGGGAGACGGCTACACCTTC	CSVDRDRGDGYTF
TRBV27	TRBD1	.	TRBJ2-7	TGTGCCAGCATGTCACAGGGGGCAAACGAGCAGTACTTC	CASMSQGANEQYF
TRBV6-5	.	few	TRBJ1-1	TGTGCCAGCAGTTACTCCCGGGGGAACACTGAAGCTTTCTTT	CASSYSRGNTEAFF
TRBV15	.	few	TRBJ1-3	TGTGCCACCAGCAGAGATCGGGGGTCGGTGGGAAACACCATATATTTT	CATSRDRGSVGNTIYF
TRBV19	.	once	TRBJ1-2	TGTGCCAGTAGTGCAACAGGGAACTATGGCTACACCTTC	CASSATGNYGYTF
TRBV29-1	TRBD1	.	TRBJ2-7	TGCAGCGCCTGGACAGGGGCCTCCTACGAGCAGTACTTC	CSAWTGASYEQYF
TRBV27	.	.	TRBJ2-4	TGTGCCAGCTCCCCTATGCCGGGGGAAAAAAACATTCAGTACTTC	CASSPMPGEKNIQYF
TRBV9	.	.	TRBJ2-4	TGTGCCAGCAGCCCGGTGGGAGGTGCGGCCAAAAACATTCAGTACTTC	CASSPVGGAAKNIQYF
TRBV6-5	.	.	TRBJ1-2	TGTGCCAGCTCCCTCGACGGGGACCTCTATGGCTACACCTTC	CASSLDGDLYGYTF
TRBV28	.	few	TRBJ2-3	TGTGCCAGCAGTTTTGCTGATAGCACAGATACGCAGTATTTT	CASSFADSTDTQYF
TRBV18	.	few	TRBJ2-7	TGTGCCAGCTCACCACCTAGCTTGGAAGGGAACGAGCAGTACTTC	CASSPPSLEGNEQYF
TRBV4-1	.	.	TRBJ1-1	TGCGCCAGCAGCCCAAGAGGAGGGCTGGGCACTGAAGCTTTCTTT	CASSPRGGLGTEAFF
TRBV27	TRBD2	few	TRBJ2-7	TGCGATCAGGGACTAGTGTCTGTCAACGAGCAGTACTTC	CDQGLVSVNEQYF
TRBV5-6	TRBD1	few	TRBJ2-4	TGTGCCAGCAGCTTAGGACAGGGGCGGAACATTCAGTACTTC	CASSLGQGRNIQYF
TRBV7-9	TRBD1	.	TRBJ1-5	TGTGCCAGCAGCGACAGGGTTGGGGATAGCAATCAGCCCCAGCATTTT	CASSDRVGDSNQPQHF
TRBV15	TRBD1	once	TRBJ2-1	TGTGCCACCAGCAGAGATCACGCCAGGGGGCTAGAGTTCTTC	CATSRDHARGLEFF
TRBV15	.	.	TRBJ2-5	TGTGCCACCAGCAGAGGGGGGGAGACCCAGTACTTC	CATSRGGETQYF